The TCR beta chain described here comes from a study of blood T cell repertoires in COVID-19. Whole-study context: Acute-phase and convalescent COVID-19 samples originated in the United States, Italy and Spain. From T cells, B-cell-depleted T cells, or PBMCs came the material, which was cDNA or gDNA.

Methods used by the authors: Amplification of reference gene primers was used by the study to estimate nucleated cell counts. Clones were sequenced by immunoSEQ multiplex PCR, and TCRdb holds only the in-frame ones, with some missing. D and trimming come from the DNA, and the V and J calls and clone size come from that table. This table holds about 87,000 clones, 70% to 85% found once. V was pared by 5 bases and J by 7 bases, with 1 base of the junction left unmatched. CDR1 and CDR2 (germline): LNHDA, SQIVND (reference sequence). The CDR3 is 11 residues long. V is TRBV19 and J is TRBJ1-2; 7 positions agree with TRBD1. The sequencing input was peripheral blood. This receptor was taken from a woman in her 50s with acute or convalescent COVID-19. The CDR3 bases are TGTGCCAGTAGTTGGGACAGTGGCTACACCTTC. It specifies CASSWDSGYTF.